This T cell receptor beta chain stems from a study of cytomegalovirus exposure and HLA in healthy donors (dated by TCRdb to 2015 to 2018). With regard to the full study: According to an earlier analysis of 550 to 700 of the donors, about 179 million T cells yielded 100 million or so unique TCR beta sequences and around 280 Gb of sequence data. The later analysis used no new phenotypic data to find candidate immune exposures, relying instead on TCR beta sequences and their occurrence across donors. Both class I and class II loci were covered by HLA typing, at four-digit resolution. Across 398 genotyped donors of the cohort, an average of roughly 200,000 unique TCR beta nucleotide sequences per donor were sequenced, and 15% to 20% of those sequences were non-productive. A few DR-DQ haplotypes were handled as single units for association and clustering because linkage in the cohort was strong. To predict cytomegalovirus infection status, the study brought together high-throughput TCR immunosequencing, statistical association of individual TCRs with disease status, and machine learning. Besides the first cohort of roughly 660 subjects, a separate validation cohort made up of over 100 different subjects was used. A later genetic analysis used genome-wide SNP genotypes for about three fifths of the 666 donors, treating that subset as a discovery cohort. All discovery cohort repertoires had been generated using a single sequencing platform. Of the approximately 400 genotyped donors, 65% to 90% fell in the genetic ancestry cluster associated with self-reported Caucasian donors. A later analysis re-examined previously published TCR beta repertoires from around 670 donors and added high-resolution HLA genotyping to investigate patterns of TCR occurrence. The aim of the study was to test whether cataloging public T cell receptors could identify signatures of past pathogen exposure. An early release that covered roughly 600 HLA-typed donors contained about 290 gigabases of sequencing data and 65 million to 100 million unique TCR sequences. In an earlier analysis of 500 to 650 of the donors, high-throughput TCR beta sequencing was used to judge whether each TCR beta V gene segment behaved as functional or pseudogenic. Typing coverage varied by locus: roughly 629-630 donors for A, B, C, DRB1 and DQB1; 522 for DQA1; over 600 for DPA1; roughly 450 for DPB1. The study used immunosequencing to profile the T cell repertoires of 666 subjects and linked those repertoires to cytomegalovirus serostatus. Donor age, sex, ethnicity and CMV serostatus were collected together with the repertoire data. Points the paper makes about the study in general: A later analysis found that HLA-associated TCR beta chains were more clonally expanded and had lower generation probabilities than equally common non-associated chains. In this cohort, only TCR beta chains were sequenced, and detectable features were limited by the absence of alpha or paired-chain data. Sequencing depth was assumed to be roughly uniform across donors in the presence/absence analyses, though that assumption may not hold. A later genetic analysis reported fewer N-insertions in productive TCRs among donors in an Asian-associated ancestry cluster than the roughly 690-donor mean. In both the original and validation cohorts, the classifier was reported to diagnose cytomegalovirus status with high specificity and sensitivity. In a later analysis, several top co-occurrence clusters were reported to appear linked to parvovirus B19, influenza, CMV and Epstein-Barr virus. The authors suggested that the approach could potentially be extended to other disease states and immunological phenotypes. The study gave a list of 150 to 200 TCR beta chains associated with cytomegalovirus. Strong co-occurrence of HLA alleles, especially DR and DQ, made assigning TCR associations to individual alleles difficult. Most CMV-associated TCR beta chains appeared to be HLA-restricted in a later analysis, and the HLA associations seemed to be driven largely by CMV exposure. While some public TCRs were present in many individuals, most TCR sequences turned up only very rarely across donors. A further reported finding was that TCR beta sequences accurately predicted the HLA-A and HLA-B alleles for most subjects in the first cohort. In vitro tests confirmed that three of the cytomegalovirus-associated TCR beta chains recognize cytomegalovirus antigens. Some IMGT-functional V segments, including TRBV6-2 and TRBV6-3, could not be distinguished by the 87-base-pair reads and were therefore excluded. A later analysis associated 16,951 TCR beta sequences with specific HLA alleles at a false discovery rate of 0.05. In an earlier analysis of some 500 of the donors, most TCR beta V segments appeared in productive rearrangements about 90% or about 30% of the time, broadly matching IMGT annotations. A cluster of highly shared sequence variants was judged likely to be a technical artifact of the sequencing pipeline. Correlated functional status among segregating V segments might reflect linkage disequilibrium, but an unknown experimental factor could not be ruled out. Because HLA typing was unavailable for some donors at each locus, only the typed subset was used in association tests. For the cohort, immune exposure information was limited to CMV serostatus. A later analysis found that TCR association rates varied across HLA loci, with DRB1 alleles showing the most associated TCRs and HLA-C alleles the fewest. V-gene and J-gene trimming of TCR beta chains was associated with a missense DCLRE1C variant in a later genetic analysis, and the association was replicated in an independent cohort. Because counts were too low, about 18 rarely observed V segments, including chromosome 9 orphons, were left out of the earlier analysis of approximately 580 of the donors.

The cohort was made up of 500 to 800 healthy bone marrow donors. At the time of sampling, all cohort members were nominally healthy, though unrecorded immune exposures were likely present. The donor tested CMV seronegative, placing the donor among the roughly 340 seronegative members of the cohort. Every donor gave a peripheral blood sample, and the peripheral blood mononuclear cells from that sample were used for TCR beta sequencing. Genomic DNA was extracted from the blood cell samples with the Qiagen DNeasy Blood Extraction Kit. On this clone: No cognate antigen has been identified for it.

The library was produced with the immunoSEQ multiplex PCR assay. A mixture of 60 forward primers for TCR Vbeta segments and 13 reverse primers for TCR Jbeta segments was used in the multiplex PCR. The CDR3 region of rearranged TCR beta genes was amplified from genomic DNA with a multiplex PCR assay. Amplified TCR beta libraries were sequenced as 87-base-pair reads on the Illumina HiSeq System. In the original analysis: In a later analysis, about 80 million unique TCR beta chains were counted across the 500 to 850 repertoires, and roughly 10 million of these chains were shared by at least two donors. A nearest-neighbor algorithm error-corrected the raw reads and collapsed the reads into unique sequences, merging closely related sequences to remove PCR and sequencing errors. V, D and J gene segments were assigned by aligning CDR3 sequences to IMGT reference sequences. For a sequence to be retained, at least a six-nucleotide match to both a V gene segment and a J gene segment was required. Rearrangements were called productive when the CDR3 lacked stop codons and stayed in frame with V and J; all others were non-productive. CDR3 was defined according to IMGT convention as the region running from the second conserved V-encoded cysteine to the conserved J-encoded phenylalanine. In an earlier analysis of more than 550 of the donors, sequences lacking an unambiguous match to a single V gene segment were excluded. In an earlier analysis of about 590 of the donors, a V segment was called functional when productive rearrangements were above 56.7%, and segregating when the standard deviation between donors exceeded 5%. A statistical classification framework was built for diagnosing cytomegalovirus status from the catalog of TCR beta chain sequences. A later analysis assigned V and J genes by comparing TCR nucleotide sequences with IMGT/GENE-DB human TR gene sequences. In a later analysis, CDR3 sequences and most-parsimonious VDJ recombination scenarios were assigned using the TCRdist pipeline. In a later analysis, each TCR beta chain was defined by its CDR3 amino acid sequence together with its V-gene family, and reads without a unique V-gene family were excluded. A later analysis removed 450 to 600 highly shared, low-generation-probability nucleotide sequences to deal with suspected cross-contamination and a sequencing artifact. A later analysis calculated a clonal expansion index for each public chain from normalized within-repertoire ranks of inferred template counts. A later analysis computed generation probabilities with a VDJ recombination model fitted to out-of-frame rearrangements, and checked the results against IGoR. A later analysis scored TCR-TCR, TCR-HLA and TCR-CMV co-occurrence with hypergeometric tests, applying a repertoire-size bias correction to TCR pairs. False discovery rates were estimated in a later analysis by permuting HLA or CMV assignments 20 times. In a later analysis, co-occurring TCRs were grouped with DBSCAN, and TCRdist sequence similarity was added when clustering was performed within HLA-allele-positive subsets. Repertoires with fewer than 30,000 or more than 120,000 public chains, plus five repertoires with anomalous nucleotide sharing, were excluded from co-occurrence clustering. What TCRdb holds here is the immuneACCESS table cut down to in-frame rearrangements. Part of the clones is not present; checked against another copy, under half of the missing clones reflect an unresolved V gene, and the others are unexplained. V, J and clone size were drawn from that table, and D and trimming were deduced from the DNA. The sample table holds about 160,000 clones. Of the sample, about 2% is held by the ten largest clones.

CDR1 and CDR2 (SGDLS, YYNGEE) derive from the germline V gene. Unmatched junction bases come to 3, with V trimmed by 3 bases and J by 0 bases. The CDR3 has 15 amino acids, counting the end cysteine and phenylalanine. CDR3 DNA only is kept here, 45 bases in frame from base 1. The V and J segments used are TRBV9 and TRBJ1-3, and 7 bases in between align with TRBD1. This clonotype was sampled from a young man in good health and CMV-seronegative. Material for sequencing was PBMCs. The DNA sequence is given as TGTGCCAGCAGCGCCGGGACAGACTCTGGAAACACCATATATTTT. This is translated as CASSAGTDSGNTIYF.